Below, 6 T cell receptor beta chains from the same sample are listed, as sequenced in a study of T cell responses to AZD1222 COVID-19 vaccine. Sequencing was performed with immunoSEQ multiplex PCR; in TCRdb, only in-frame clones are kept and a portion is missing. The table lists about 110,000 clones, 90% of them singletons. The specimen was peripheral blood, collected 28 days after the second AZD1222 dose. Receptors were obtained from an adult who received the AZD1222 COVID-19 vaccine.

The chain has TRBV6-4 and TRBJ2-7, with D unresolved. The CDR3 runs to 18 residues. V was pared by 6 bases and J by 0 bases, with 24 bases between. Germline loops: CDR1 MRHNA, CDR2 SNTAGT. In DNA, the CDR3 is TGTGCCAGCAGCCCTCTAGAATGGGTCTCCCCCGACTCCTACGAGCAGTACTTC. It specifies CASSPLEWVSPDSYEQYF.

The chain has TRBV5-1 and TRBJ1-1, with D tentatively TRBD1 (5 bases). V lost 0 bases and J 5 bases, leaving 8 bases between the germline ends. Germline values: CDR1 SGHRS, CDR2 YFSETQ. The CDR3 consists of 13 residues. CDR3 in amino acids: CASSLEGETEAFF. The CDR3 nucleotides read TGCGCCAGCAGCTTGGAAGGGGAGACTGAAGCTTTCTTT.

The CDR3: CASSSQGAYYEQYF. For the CDR3, the DNA is TGCGCCAGCAGCTCCCAGGGGGCATACTACGAGCAGTACTTC. The chain recombines TRBV5-1 with TRBJ2-7, with 8 positions matching TRBD1. This CDR3 spans 14 amino acids. The ends lost 3 bases at V and 3 bases at J; junction bases unmatched: 5. Germline CDR1 reads SGHRS; CDR2 reads YFSETQ.

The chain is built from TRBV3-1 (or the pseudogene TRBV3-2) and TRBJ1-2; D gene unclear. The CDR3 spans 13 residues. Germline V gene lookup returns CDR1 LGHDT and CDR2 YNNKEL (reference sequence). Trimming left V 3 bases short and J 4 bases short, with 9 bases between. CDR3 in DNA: TGTGCCAGCAGCCACGACAATGCCTATGGCTACACCTTC. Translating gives CASSHDNAYGYTF.

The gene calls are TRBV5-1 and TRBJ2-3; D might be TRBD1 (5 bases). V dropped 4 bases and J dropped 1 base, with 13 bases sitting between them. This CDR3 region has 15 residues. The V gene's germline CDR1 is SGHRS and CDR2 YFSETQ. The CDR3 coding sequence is TGCGCCAGCAGCCCCCCCCAGGGCGGCACAGATACGCAGTATTTT. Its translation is CASSPPQGGTDTQYF.

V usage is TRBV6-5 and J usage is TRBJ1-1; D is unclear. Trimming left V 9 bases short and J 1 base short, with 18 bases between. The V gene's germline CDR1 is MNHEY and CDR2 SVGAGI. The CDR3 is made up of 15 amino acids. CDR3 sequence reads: CASTSRWAPNTEAFF. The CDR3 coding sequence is TGTGCCAGTACCTCGAGGTGGGCCCCGAACACTGAAGCTTTCTTT.